A single sample is the source of the 31 T cell receptor beta chains below, sequenced in a study of T cells in Graves' hyperthyroidism and ophthalmopathy. TCR beta CDR3 regions were amplified from RNA. A first-round RT-PCR of the TCR CDR3 used the HTBI primer set. Each CDR3 protein gets one entry after TCRdb re-called the multiplex PCR reads with MiXCR. The table has around 600,000 distinct CDR3 sequences, over 12% seen once; the top ten hold 6.5% to 9%. Sequenced sample: blood. The receptors stem from a woman aged 18-29 years with Graves' ophthalmopathy.

This clonotype was observed a handful of times. The V call is TRBV5-5, the J call TRBJ1-1, with D possibly TRBD1 on 6 matching bases. Trimming took off 0 bases at V and 3 bases at J, with 18 bases between the two ends. Germline CDR1 is SGHKS and CDR2 is YYEKEE (reference sequence). The length of the CDR3 is 17 residues. The CDR3 here is CASSLAPRGGAYTEAFF. The CDR3 DNA is TGTGCCAGCAGCTTGGCGCCGAGGGGGGGCGCATACACTGAAGCTTTCTTT.

This clonotype was seen at least ten times. This rearrangement joins TRBV6-6 to TRBJ2-5; D may be TRBD1 (5 bases). V gave up 2 bases and J gave up 2 bases, with 12 bases separating them. The CDR3 covers 15 residues. The germline V gene encodes CDR1 MNHNY and CDR2 SVGAGI (reference sequence). The CDR3 loop is CASSYVDIRQETQYF. The CDR3 nucleotides are TGTGCCAGCAGTTACGTGGACATACGACAAGAGACCCAGTACTTC.

This clonotype has a count of ten or more. The chain combines TRBV12-3 or TRBV12-4 with TRBJ1-1; D not resolved. Trimming took off 5 bases at V and 5 bases at J, with 15 bases between the two ends. The CDR3 has 14 residues. CDR3 residues: CASSLARRGTEAFF. The DNA of the CDR3 is TGTGCCAGCAGTCTGGCCCGTCGCGGGACTGAAGCTTTCTTT.

The chain joins TRBV7-9 to TRBJ1-5; no definite D call. Germline loops: CDR1 SEHNR, CDR2 FQNEAQ (reference sequence). This CDR3 spans 14 amino acids. V was shortened by 5 bases and J by 0 bases, with 8 bases between the two germline ends. CDR3 amino acids: CASSRQPSNQPQHF. The DNA for the CDR3 is TGTGCCAGCAGCCGTCAACCTAGCAATCAGCCCCAGCATTTT.

In its sample, this clonotype was seen many times. J is TRBJ1-2 and V is TRBV28, with 7 nucleotides matching TRBD1. The ends lost 6 bases at V and 3 bases at J; junction bases unmatched: 4. Germline CDR1 reads MDHEN; CDR2 reads SYDVKM. The CDR3 is made up of 13 amino acids. Here the CDR3 DNA reads TGTGCCAGCAGCCACGGACAGGACTATGGCTACACCTTC. Its translation: CASSHGQDYGYTF.

This clonotype has only a few counts. A much larger clonotype is one base distant, so this may be a read error. The chain couples TRBV12-3 or TRBV12-4 to TRBJ2-1; D might be TRBD2 (6 bases). CDR3 length: 15 residues. As DNA, the CDR3 is TGTGCCAGCAGTAAGGACGGGAGCTCCTACAGTGAGCAGTTCTTC. The encoded protein is CASSKDGSSYSEQFF.

This clonotype has at least ten counts. The J gene is TRBJ2-5, the V gene TRBV6-2 or TRBV6-3; the match to TRBD2 covers 13 bases. V was clipped by 8 bases and J by 1 base; unmatched bases: 10. Germline V gene lookup returns CDR1 MNHEY and CDR2 SVGEGT. The length of the CDR3 is 17 residues. CDR3 sequence (DNA): TGTGCCAGCTCTAAAGGCGGGACTAGCGGGACCCAAGAGACCCAGTACTTC. Translated, it gives CASSKGGTSGTQETQYF.

There are many counts of this clonotype. The V and J genes are TRBV2 and TRBJ2-3; 16 bases are shared with TRBD2. The CDR3 contains 17 residues. Losses at the gene ends were 6 bases for V and 3 bases for J; bases not matched to a gene: 6. Germline V gene lookup returns CDR1 SNHLY and CDR2 FYNNEI. CDR3 DNA sequence: TGTGCCAGCAGGGGACTAGCGGGAGGGCCTTGGACAGATACGCAGTATTTT. It yields the protein CASRGLAGGPWTDTQYF. The full variable domain, its missing parts supplied by reference TRBV2 and TRBJ2-3, is EPEVTQTPSHQVTQMGQEVILRCVPISNHLYFYWYRQILGQKVEFLVSFYNNEISEKSEIFDDQFSVERPDGSNFTLKIRSTKLEDSAMYFCASRGLAGGPWTDTQYFGPGTRLTVL.

This rearrangement joins TRBV27 to TRBJ2-2, with D possibly matching TRBD1 (6 bases). The CDR3 length is 16 residues. The germline V gene encodes CDR1 MNHEY and CDR2 SMNVEV (reference sequence). The germline V and J ends were trimmed by 6 bases and 0 bases, with 14 bases remaining between them. The CDR3 region is CASSQYREPNTGELFF. DNA of the CDR3: TGTGCCAGCAGCCAGTACAGGGAACCGAACACCGGGGAGCTGTTTTTT.

This clonotype was observed many times. V is TRBV2 and J is TRBJ2-1, with no clear D. Germline V gene data show CDR1 as SNHLY and CDR2 as FYNNEI. V gave up 7 bases and J gave up 4 bases, with 5 bases separating them. CDR3 length equals 11 residues. The CDR3 DNA reads TGTGCCAGCATAGAGTACAATGAGCAGTTCTTC. Protein: CASIEYNEQFF.

This clonotype showed up many times. The chain carries TRBV6-1 and TRBJ2-2, with unresolved D. The V end was cut by 6 bases, the J end by 8 bases, with 7 bases between. Germline-derived CDR1 and CDR2 are MNHNS and SASEGT. There are 11 residues in the CDR3. The CDR3 is CASSVTGELFF. CDR3 bases: TGTGCCAGCAGCGTAACGGGGGAGCTGTTTTTT.

This clonotype was observed at least ten times. The CDR3 reads CASSRLEANSPLHF. The CDR3 DNA sequence: TGTGCCAGCAGCCGGCTGGAGGCCAATTCACCCCTCCACTTT. The chain couples TRBV6-1 to TRBJ1-6; D is unclear. The germline V and J ends were trimmed by 6 bases and 7 bases, with 13 bases remaining between them. The CDR3 length is 14 residues. Germline CDR1 MNHNS, CDR2 SASEGT.

This clonotype has at least ten counts. The chain combines TRBV29-1 with TRBJ2-1; 8 bases align to TRBD2. The germline CDR1 and CDR2 sequences are SQVTM and ANQGSEA. V shed 2 bases, J shed 4 bases, and the junction held 4 bases outside the gene matches. The length of the CDR3 is 14 residues. CDR3: CSVERAGVYNEQFF. The CDR3, as DNA: TGCAGCGTTGAACGAGCGGGAGTGTACAATGAGCAGTTCTTC.

Many counts were recorded for this clonotype. The chain is built from TRBV7-8 and TRBJ2-7; possibly TRBD2 for D (6 bases). Germline CDR1 and CDR2: SGHVS and FQNEAQ. The CDR3 covers 14 residues. The V and J ends lost 1 base and 5 bases respectively, with 12 bases between them. This chain's CDR3 is CASSLVGGLDEQYF. The DNA for the CDR3 is TGTGCCAGCAGCTTAGTCGGGGGTCTGGACGAGCAGTACTTC.

The gene calls are TRBV6-2 or TRBV6-3 and TRBJ2-1; no definite D call. Deletions cut 7 bases from V and 9 bases from J, with 13 bases between. In germline, CDR1 is MNHEY, CDR2 SVGEGT. The CDR3 runs 12 residues. CDR3 in amino acids: CASTAASSEQFF. DNA for the CDR3: TGTGCCAGCACCGCGGCCTCGAGTGAGCAGTTCTTC.

The V call is TRBV7-9, the J call TRBJ2-3; TRBD2 agrees at 7 bases. V was pared by 1 base and J by 2 bases, with 9 bases of the junction left unmatched. Germline CDR1 and CDR2: SEHNR and FQNEAQ (reference sequence). The CDR3 contains 17 residues. For the CDR3, the DNA is TGTGCCAGCAGCTTAGGCCTCGGACGGGGGGACACAGATACGCAGTATTTT. Amino acid sequence: CASSLGLGRGDTDTQYF.

This clonotype was counted many times. The chain is built from TRBV18 and TRBJ1-1; D may be TRBD1 (6 bases). V shed 5 bases and J shed 5 bases, with 12 bases lying between them. This CDR3 spans 13 amino acids. Germline V gene lookup returns CDR1 KGHSH and CDR2 LQKENI. The CDR3: CASSTGTTTEAFF. In nucleotides, the CDR3 is TGTGCCAGCTCAACCGGGACAACTACTGAAGCTTTCTTT.

This clonotype was seen more than once but under ten times. The chain combines TRBV9 with TRBJ2-1; D possibly corresponds to TRBD2 (6 bases). The CDR3 contains 15 residues. Germline lookup yields CDR1 SGDLS and CDR2 YYNGEE. Trimming took off 5 bases at V and 0 bases at J, with 12 bases between the two ends. CDR3 coding DNA: TGTGCCAGCAGACGGGGGACGAGCTCCTACAATGAGCAGTTCTTC. Translating gives CASRRGTSSYNEQFF.

This clonotype was seen repeatedly, ten times or more. The chain uses TRBV6-2 or TRBV6-3 and TRBJ1-1, with TRBD1 matching over 11 bases. The CDR3 spans 17 residues. Germline trimming cut 6 bases from V and 1 base from J; bases unmatched to any gene: 10. CDR1 MNHEY and CDR2 SVGEGT come from the germline V gene. The CDR3 region is CASSSGTGGGWNTEAFF. The CDR3 DNA reads as TGTGCCAGCAGCTCCGGGACAGGGGGAGGTTGGAACACTGAAGCTTTCTTT.

This clonotype was picked up many times. The chain recombines TRBV7-2 with TRBJ2-7, with D perhaps matching TRBD2 (6 bases). Germline V gene sequence: CDR1 SGHTA, CDR2 FQGNSA. V was shortened by 4 bases and J by 2 bases, with 12 bases between the two germline ends. CDR3 length equals 14 residues. CDR3 sequence: CASSSGLPPYEQYF. CDR3 bases: TGTGCCAGCAGCTCGGGACTGCCCCCCTACGAGCAGTACTTC.

Many counts were recorded for this clonotype. The gene calls are TRBV30 and TRBJ2-3; 9 bases fit TRBD2. CDR1 and CDR2 from the germline V gene are GTSNPN and SVGIG (reference sequence). V lost 7 bases, J lost 2 bases, and 10 bases stayed unmatched. The length of the CDR3 is 15 residues. The CDR3, as DNA: TGTGCCTCCACACGGGCGGGAGGGCTCACAGATACGCAGTATTTT. Protein: CASTRAGGLTDTQYF.

About this clonotype itself: It may be a read error: a sequence one base away is much more abundant. The CDR3 DNA is TGCAGTGCTAGACTGTCAGGGAGATACTATGGCCACACCTTC. It codes for CSARLSGRYYGHTF. The chain combines TRBV20-1 with TRBJ1-2; TRBD1 is a possible D gene (5 bases). The germline V gene encodes CDR1 DFQATT and CDR2 SNEGSKA (reference sequence). The CDR3 contains 14 residues.

The J gene is TRBJ1-5, the V gene TRBV5-1; no clear D gene. From germline, CDR1 is SGHRS and CDR2 YFSETQ. This CDR3 contains 15 residues. V was pared by 4 bases and J by 5 bases, with 16 bases between. CDR3 nucleotide sequence: TGCGCCAGCAGCCGTTTTCTAGGTGGGGATCAGCCCCAGCATTTT. Its protein is CASSRFLGGDQPQHF.

This clonotype has at least ten counts. The chain combines TRBV6-2 or TRBV6-3 with TRBJ1-5; D is unresolved. Trimming took 2 bases from V and 0 from J, leaving 2 bases between them. This CDR3 region has 13 residues. Germline CDR1 MNHEY, CDR2 SVGEGT. The CDR3 sequence: CASSYTSNQPQHF. The CDR3 DNA reads TGTGCCAGCAGTTACACTAGCAATCAGCCCCAGCATTTT.

The rearrangement uses TRBV6-1 and TRBJ1-1; D may be TRBD1 (6 bases). Germline CDR1 reads MNHNS; CDR2 reads SASEGT. The CDR3 spans 17 residues. V lost 6 bases to trimming and J lost 1 base, with 21 bases between them. CDR3 nucleotides: TGTGCCAGCAGCGCACGGGGGCAGGGACACCAGAACACTGAAGCTTTCTTT. Its protein product is CASSARGQGHQNTEAFF.

This clonotype was picked up a small number of times. The chain is built from TRBV16 and TRBJ2-7; tentatively, D is TRBD1 (6 bases). The V gene lost 4 bases and the J gene lost 3 bases, with 13 bases spanning the gap. Germline V gene sequence: CDR1 KGHSY, CDR2 FQNENV. The CDR3 totals 14 residues. The CDR3 is CASSPRQVSYEQYF. The DNA of the CDR3 is TGTGCCAGCAGCCCCAGACAGGTTAGCTACGAGCAGTACTTC. Variable domain in full (rest from reference TRBV16 and TRBJ2-7): GEEVAQTPKHLVRGEGQKAKLYCAPIKGHSYVFWYQQVLKNEFKFLISFQNENVFDETGMPKERFSAKCLPNSPCSLEIQATKLEDSAVYFCASSPRQVSYEQYFGPGTRLTVT.

There are many counts of this clonotype. The genes are TRBV7-2 and TRBJ2-3, with 11 bases fitting TRBD2. Germline trimming cut 5 bases from V and 1 base from J; bases unmatched to any gene: 8. Germline V gene sequence: CDR1 SGHTA, CDR2 FQGNSA. This CDR3 region has 17 residues. In DNA form, the CDR3 reads TGTGCCAGCAGCCCAGATAGCGGGAGGGCCGGCACAGATACGCAGTATTTT. Translation: CASSPDSGRAGTDTQYF.

The gene calls are TRBV7-2 and TRBJ2-2; the match to TRBD2 covers 8 bases. CDR1 and CDR2 (germline): SGHTA, FQGNSA. The CDR3 has 18 amino acids. With 1 base clipped from V and 3 bases from J, the junction kept 10 bases outside the gene matches. CDR3 sequence: CASSLVAGGIIDTGELFF. Written as DNA, the CDR3 is TGTGCCAGCAGCTTAGTGGCGGGAGGTATAATCGACACCGGGGAGCTGTTTTTT. The whole variable domain, filled in from reference TRBV7-2 and TRBJ2-2, reads GAGVSQSPSNKVTEKGKDVELRCDPISGHTALYWYRQSLGQGLEFLIYFQGNSAPDKSGLPSDRFSAERTGGSVSTLTIQRTQQEDSAVYLCASSLVAGGIIDTGELFFGEGSRLTVL.

This clonotype was counted only a few times. The chain employs TRBV2 and TRBJ1-1; D not certain. V gave up 8 bases and J gave up 11 bases, with 12 bases separating them. This CDR3 is built from 10 residues. Germline V gene sequence: CDR1 SNHLY, CDR2 FYNNEI. This chain's CDR3 is CASVLPRAFF. In nucleotides, the CDR3 is TGTGCCAGCGTGCTACCCAGGGCTTTCTTT.

This clonotype was detected a few times. The chain combines TRBV3-1 with TRBJ1-4; weak D call: TRBD1 (6 bases). The CDR3 extends over 14 amino acids. The ends were cut back, 2 bases at V and 7 bases at J, with 11 bases in the middle. Germline V gene sequence: CDR1 LGHDT, CDR2 YNNKEL (reference sequence). The CDR3 DNA reads TGTGCCAGCAGCCAAAGGGACACCCTTGAAAAACTGTTTTTT. Amino acids: CASSQRDTLEKLFF.

This clonotype has ten or more counts. The rearrangement joins TRBV6-1 to TRBJ2-5, with TRBD1 matching over 10 bases. Per the germline V gene, CDR1 is MNHNS and CDR2 is SASEGT. This CDR3 is 14 amino acids long. The trim removed 6 bases at V and 5 bases at J, leaving 6 bases unmatched. CDR3 bases: TGTGCCAGCAGACCGGGACAGGGGCGTGAGACCCAGTACTTC. Encoded protein: CASRPGQGRETQYF.